This T cell receptor (beta chain) is drawn from a study of cytotoxic CD8 clonotypes in ibrutinib-treated CLL. The CDR3 loop spans 12 amino acids. Germline CDR1 reads SGHRS; CDR2 reads YFSETQ. Trimming pared 3 bases from V and 2 bases from J, leaving 4 bases between. The study, taken as a whole, reports: Rare overall, public clonotypes shrank or held steady under therapy. Sampling time points were not equivalent between sustained-remission and progressing patients.

Depth targeted 1 in 200,000 to 1 in 1 million T cells, averaging 10x coverage per clonotype. Clones were sequenced by immunoSEQ multiplex PCR, and TCRdb holds only the in-frame ones, with some missing. The table includes over 95,000 clones, about 53% detected once. A single count supports this clone. Its antigen is unidentified. The receptor comes from a human donor with chronic lymphocytic leukemia. V is TRBV5-1 and J is TRBJ2-3; D remains ambiguous. This sample comprised PBMCs, obtained after 24 months of ibrutinib treatment. The CDR3 spells CASSSSTDTQYF. CDR3 DNA sequence: TGCGCCAGCAGCTCTTCCACAGATACGCAGTATTTT.